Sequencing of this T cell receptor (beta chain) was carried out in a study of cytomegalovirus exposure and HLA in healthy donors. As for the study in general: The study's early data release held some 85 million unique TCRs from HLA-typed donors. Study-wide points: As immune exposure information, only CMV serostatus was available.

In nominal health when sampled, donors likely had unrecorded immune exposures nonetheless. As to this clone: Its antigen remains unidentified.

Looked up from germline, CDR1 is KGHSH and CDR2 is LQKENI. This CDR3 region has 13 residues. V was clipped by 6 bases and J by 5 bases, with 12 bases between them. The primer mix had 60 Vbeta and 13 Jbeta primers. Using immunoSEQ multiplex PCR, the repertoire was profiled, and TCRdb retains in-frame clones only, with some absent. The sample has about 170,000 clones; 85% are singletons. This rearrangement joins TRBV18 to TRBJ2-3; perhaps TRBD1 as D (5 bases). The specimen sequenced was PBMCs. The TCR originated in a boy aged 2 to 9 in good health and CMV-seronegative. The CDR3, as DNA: TGTGCCAGCTCTCAGGGAACGGGAGATACGCAGTATTTT. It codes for CASSQGTGDTQYF.